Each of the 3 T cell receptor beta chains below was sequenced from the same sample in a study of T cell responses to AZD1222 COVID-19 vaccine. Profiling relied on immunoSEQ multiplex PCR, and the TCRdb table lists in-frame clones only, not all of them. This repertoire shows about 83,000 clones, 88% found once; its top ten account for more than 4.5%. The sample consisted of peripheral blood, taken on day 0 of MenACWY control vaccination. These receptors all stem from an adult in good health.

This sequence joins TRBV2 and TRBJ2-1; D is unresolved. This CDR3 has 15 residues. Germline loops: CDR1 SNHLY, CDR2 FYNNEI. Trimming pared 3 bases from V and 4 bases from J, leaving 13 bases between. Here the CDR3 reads CASSDSGSPYNEQFF. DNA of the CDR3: TGTGCCAGCAGTGATTCCGGGTCGCCATACAATGAGCAGTTCTTC. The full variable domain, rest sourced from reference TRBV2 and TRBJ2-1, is EPEVTQTPSHQVTQMGQEVILRCVPISNHLYFYWYRQILGQKVEFLVSFYNNEISEKSEIFDDQFSVERPDGSNFTLKIRSTKLEDSAMYFCASSDSGSPYNEQFFGPGTRLTVL.

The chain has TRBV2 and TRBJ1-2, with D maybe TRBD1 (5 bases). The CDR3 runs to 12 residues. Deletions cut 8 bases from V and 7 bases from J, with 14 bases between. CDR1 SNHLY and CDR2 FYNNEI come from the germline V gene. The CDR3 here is CASGYTGSGYTF. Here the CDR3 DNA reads TGTGCCAGCGGATATACAGGCTCTGGCTACACCTTC.

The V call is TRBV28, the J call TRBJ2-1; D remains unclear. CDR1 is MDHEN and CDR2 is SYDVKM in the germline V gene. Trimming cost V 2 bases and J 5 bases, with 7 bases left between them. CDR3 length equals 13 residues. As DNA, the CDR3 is TGTGCCAGCAGTTTAGTTGGACACAATGAGCAGTTCTTC. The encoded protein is CASSLVGHNEQFF.